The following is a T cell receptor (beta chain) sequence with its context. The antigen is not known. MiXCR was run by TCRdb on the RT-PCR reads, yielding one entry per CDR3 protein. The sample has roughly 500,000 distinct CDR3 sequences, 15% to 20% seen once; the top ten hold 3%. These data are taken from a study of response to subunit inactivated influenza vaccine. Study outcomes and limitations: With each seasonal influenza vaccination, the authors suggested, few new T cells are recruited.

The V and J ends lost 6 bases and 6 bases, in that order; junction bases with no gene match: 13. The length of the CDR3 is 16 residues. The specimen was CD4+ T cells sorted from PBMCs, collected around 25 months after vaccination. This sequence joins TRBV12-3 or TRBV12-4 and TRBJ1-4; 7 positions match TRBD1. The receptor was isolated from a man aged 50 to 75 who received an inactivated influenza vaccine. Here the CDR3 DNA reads TGTGCCAGCAGCCTATACAAGACAGGGAAGGATGAAAAACTGTTTTTT. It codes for CASSLYKTGKDEKLFF.